This T cell receptor (beta chain) was captured by sequencing in a study of glioma-infiltrating T cells after dendritic cell vaccination. Study-level information: Between about 2002 and 2013, patients got autologous tumor lysate-pulsed dendritic cell vaccines.

CDR1 is SGHRS and CDR2 is YFSETQ in the germline V gene. This CDR3 has 18 amino acids. J lost 5 bases, V lost 4 bases, and 11 bases had no gene match. Clones were read by immunoSEQ multiplex PCR, and TCRdb kept only the in-frame ones, dropping some. There are more than 95,000 clones in the sample; around 90% occur only once, and 2.5% to 3% lies in the top ten. Time point: after dendritic cell vaccination, including at tumor progression/relapse. This rearrangement joins TRBV5-1 to TRBJ2-1; 14 bases are a match to TRBD2. The sequences come from blood, collected after dendritic cell vaccination. This receptor was taken from a human donor with glioblastoma. CDR3 bases: TGCGCCAGCAGCCCGACTAGCGGGAGGGAGATAAACCACAATGAGCAGTTCTTC. Translated, it gives CASSPTSGREINHNEQFF.